This T cell receptor beta chain was captured in a study of early T cells in non-severe SARS-CoV-2 infection. Across the study: Sequencing of bulk RNA from unsorted whole blood was done, without chain pairing.

Ten or more counts support this clonotype. Its specificity is unknown. Study-wide points: VDJdb matching, biased toward anti-spike CD8 responses, missed private and CD4 specificities.

V gave up 0 bases and J gave up 0 bases, with 9 bases separating them. The CDR3 covers 16 residues. From germline, CDR1 is SGHTA and CDR2 FQGNSA. Researchers attached unique molecular identifiers to individual cDNA molecules. TCRdb called the 5' RACE reads again in MiXCR, with one record for every CDR3 protein. The profile shows some 30,000 distinct CDR3 sequences, under 7.5% of them singletons. This clonotype was obtained from an adult who was a healthcare worker with PCR-confirmed SARS-CoV-2 infection or an uninfected control (not recorded which). The source material was whole blood. J is TRBJ2-1 and V is TRBV7-2; D might be TRBD1 or TRBD2, each matching 5 bases. The CDR3 sequence is CASSLAGTASYNEQFF. DNA of the CDR3: TGTGCCAGCAGCTTAGCGGGGACCGCCTCCTACAATGAGCAGTTCTTC.